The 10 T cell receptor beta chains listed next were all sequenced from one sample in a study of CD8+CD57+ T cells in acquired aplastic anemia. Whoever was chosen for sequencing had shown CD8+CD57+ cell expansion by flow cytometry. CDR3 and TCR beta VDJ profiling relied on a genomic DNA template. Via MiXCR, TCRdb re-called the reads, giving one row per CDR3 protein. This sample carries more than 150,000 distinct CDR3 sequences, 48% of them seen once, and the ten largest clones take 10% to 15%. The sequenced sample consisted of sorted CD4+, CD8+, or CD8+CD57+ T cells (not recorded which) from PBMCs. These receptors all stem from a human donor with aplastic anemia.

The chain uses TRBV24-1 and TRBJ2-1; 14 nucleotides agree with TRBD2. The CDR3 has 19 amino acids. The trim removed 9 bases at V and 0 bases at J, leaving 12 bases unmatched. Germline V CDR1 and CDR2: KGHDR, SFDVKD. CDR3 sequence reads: CATPLRTSGGISSYNEQFF. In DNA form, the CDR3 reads TGTGCCACCCCGCTCCGGACTAGCGGGGGGATCAGCTCCTACAATGAGCAGTTCTTC.

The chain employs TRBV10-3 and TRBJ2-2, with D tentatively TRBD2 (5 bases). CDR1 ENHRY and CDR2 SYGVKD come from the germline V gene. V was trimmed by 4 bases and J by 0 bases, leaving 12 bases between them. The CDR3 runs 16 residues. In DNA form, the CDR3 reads TGTGCCATCAGTGGAGCGGCTGTCGCGAACACCGGGGAGCTGTTTTTT. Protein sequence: CAISGAAVANTGELFF.

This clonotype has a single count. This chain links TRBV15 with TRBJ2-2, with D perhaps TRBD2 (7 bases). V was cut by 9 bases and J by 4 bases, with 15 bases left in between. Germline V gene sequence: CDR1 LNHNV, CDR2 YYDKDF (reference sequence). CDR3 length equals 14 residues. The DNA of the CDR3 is TGTGCCACTTCCGGGGGGCGCGGCACCGGGGAGCTGTTTTTT. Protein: CATSGGRGTGELFF.

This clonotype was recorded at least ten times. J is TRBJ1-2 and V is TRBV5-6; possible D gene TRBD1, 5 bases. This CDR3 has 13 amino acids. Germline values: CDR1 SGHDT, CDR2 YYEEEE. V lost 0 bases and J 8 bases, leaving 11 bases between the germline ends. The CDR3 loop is CASSLGQLAGYTF. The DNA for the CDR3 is TGTGCCAGCAGCTTGGGACAGTTGGCCGGCTACACCTTC. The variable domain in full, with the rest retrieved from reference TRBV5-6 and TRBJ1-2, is DAGVTQSPTHLIKTRGQQVTLRCSPKSGHDTVSWYQQALGQGPQFIFQYYEEEERQRGNFPDRFSGHQFPNYSSELNVNALLLGDSALYLCASSLGQLAGYTFGSGTRLTVV.

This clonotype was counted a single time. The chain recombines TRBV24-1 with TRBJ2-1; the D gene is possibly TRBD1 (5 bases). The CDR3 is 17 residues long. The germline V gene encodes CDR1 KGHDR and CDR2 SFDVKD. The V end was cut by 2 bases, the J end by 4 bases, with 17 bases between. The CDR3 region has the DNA TGTGCCACCAGTGATTACGACAACACAGGAATATACAATGAGCAGTTCTTC. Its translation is CATSDYDNTGIYNEQFF.

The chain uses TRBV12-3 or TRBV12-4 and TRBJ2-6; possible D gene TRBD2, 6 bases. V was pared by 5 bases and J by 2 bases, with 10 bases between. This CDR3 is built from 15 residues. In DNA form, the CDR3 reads TGTGCCAGCAGTATGAGGAGGGCTGGGGCCAACGTCCTGACTTTC. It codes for CASSMRRAGANVLTF.

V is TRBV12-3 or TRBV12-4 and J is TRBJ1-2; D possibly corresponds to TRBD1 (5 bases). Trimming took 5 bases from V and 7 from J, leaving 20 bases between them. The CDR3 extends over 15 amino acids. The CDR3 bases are TGTGCCAGCAGTCCCCACGGGGGGTGGGGAGGTGGCTACACCTTC. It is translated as CASSPHGGWGGGYTF.

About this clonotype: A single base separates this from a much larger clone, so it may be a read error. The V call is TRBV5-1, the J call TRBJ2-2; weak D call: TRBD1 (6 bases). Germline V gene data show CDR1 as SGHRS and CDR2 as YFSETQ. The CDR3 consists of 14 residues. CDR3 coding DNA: TGCGCCAGCAGCGCCACAGGGAACGCCGGGGAGCTGTTTTTT. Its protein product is CASSATGNAGELFF.

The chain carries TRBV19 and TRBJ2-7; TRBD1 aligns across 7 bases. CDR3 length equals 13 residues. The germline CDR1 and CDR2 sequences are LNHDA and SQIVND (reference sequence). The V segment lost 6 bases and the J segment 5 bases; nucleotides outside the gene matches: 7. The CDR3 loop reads CASSLGGTDEQYF. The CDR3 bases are TGTGCCAGTAGCCTTGGTGGGACAGACGAGCAGTACTTC.

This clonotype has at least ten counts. For the CDR3, the DNA is TGTGCCAGCAGCAATCTTCCTACTAACACTGAAGCTTTCTTT. This translates into CASSNLPTNTEAFF. V and J are TRBV9 and TRBJ1-1; D remains ambiguous. Germline V gene data show CDR1 as SGDLS and CDR2 as YYNGEE. This CDR3 has 14 residues. Trimming cost V 4 bases and J 2 bases, with 12 bases left between them.